The 10 T cell receptor beta chains below were found in one sample sequenced in a study of T-cell reconstitution after alpha-beta-depleted transplantation in children. TCRbeta library preparation incorporated unique molecular identifiers. TCRdb used MiXCR to reprocess the PCR reads, holding one entry per CDR3 protein. The sample holds approximately 500,000 distinct CDR3 sequences; 25% to 30% are singletons and the top ten take 35% to 40%. The sample consisted of PBMCs, taken before TCRalphabeta/CD19-depleted stem cell transplant. The receptor set was obtained from a boy younger than two with Wiskott-Aldrich syndrome, due to receive a stem cell transplant.

In this sample, this clonotype turned up a few times. The chain is built from TRBV10-3 and TRBJ2-5; D is unclear. CDR3 size: 13 residues. Germline CDR1 and CDR2: ENHRY and SYGVKD. The V end lost 1 base, the J end lost 2 bases, and 5 bases lay between the germline ends. This CDR3 is CAISEWGQETQYF. The CDR3 DNA sequence: TGTGCCATCAGTGAGTGGGGTCAAGAGACCCAGTACTTC.

The chain joins TRBV10-3 to TRBJ2-1, with 7 bases identical to TRBD2. The CDR3 sequence is 12 residues long. Germline CDR1 reads ENHRY; CDR2 reads SYGVKD. Trimming at V came to 6 bases and at J to 11 bases, leaving 7 bases not matched to a gene. The CDR3 reads CAIRTLARQQFF. CDR3 sequence (DNA): TGTGCCATCAGGACACTAGCGAGGCAGCAGTTCTTC.

The chain links TRBV5-1 to TRBJ2-5; the D call may be TRBD1 or TRBD2 (5 bases each). V lost 1 base to trimming and J lost 0 bases, with 19 bases between them. CDR1 and CDR2 from the germline V gene are SGHRS and YFSETQ. The CDR3 loop spans 18 amino acids. CDR3 DNA sequence: TGCGCCAGCAGCTTGCTGGCTCGGGGCGGATTGTACCAAGAGACCCAGTACTTC. Its translation: CASSLLARGGLYQETQYF.

The V call is TRBV4-2, the J call TRBJ2-7; 7 bases are a match to TRBD2. The CDR3 runs 16 residues. Germline loops: CDR1 LGHNA, CDR2 YNFKEQ. J lost 5 bases, V lost 0 bases, and 10 bases had no gene match. CDR3 amino acids: CASSQDPRGSTHEQYF. For the CDR3, the DNA is TGTGCCAGCAGCCAAGATCCTCGCGGGAGTACGCACGAGCAGTACTTC.

The chain uses TRBV10-3 and TRBJ1-6; 9 bases match TRBD1. Germline CDR1 ENHRY, CDR2 SYGVKD. CDR3 length: 13 amino acids. The V segment lost 5 bases and the J segment 10 bases; nucleotides outside the gene matches: 3. The CDR3 protein is CAISWDRESPLHF. The CDR3 DNA sequence: TGTGCCATCAGTTGGGACAGGGAATCACCCCTCCACTTT.

The genes are TRBV5-1 and TRBJ2-7; TRBD2 might be the D (6 bases). The CDR3 spans 15 residues. The germline CDR1 and CDR2 sequences are SGHRS and YFSETQ. Trimming pared 0 bases from V and 7 bases from J, leaving 17 bases between. The CDR3 spells CASSLGHSGVLEQYF. The CDR3 DNA is TGCGCCAGCAGCTTGGGCCACTCGGGGGTTTTGGAGCAGTACTTC.

V and J are TRBV5-1 and TRBJ1-4; TRBD1 agrees at 8 bases. Trimming removed 9 bases from V and 8 bases from J; junction bases left unmatched: 12. Germline V gene sequence: CDR1 SGHRS, CDR2 YFSETQ. CDR3 size: 14 residues. The CDR3 DNA sequence: TGCGCCACCTCGCCAGGGGGCCCGGAGGAAAAACTGTTTTTT. This encodes CATSPGGPEEKLFF.

This clonotype was counted a few times. CDR3 DNA sequence: TGTGCCAGCAGCTTTAACAGGGGGAAGCAGTTCTTC. Translating gives CASSFNRGKQFF. This sequence joins TRBV5-4 and TRBJ2-1; 8 nucleotides match TRBD1. CDR1 and CDR2 from the germline V gene are SGHNT and YYREEE (reference sequence). CDR3 length: 12 amino acids. V was pared by 2 bases and J by 11 bases, with 3 bases of the junction left unmatched.

The V and J genes are TRBV9 and TRBJ2-3, with 9 bases lining up with TRBD1. The CDR3 spans 17 residues. V was pared by 3 bases and J by 4 bases, with 12 bases of the junction left unmatched. Looked up from germline, CDR1 is SGDLS and CDR2 is YYNGEE. The CDR3 sequence is CASSARPTGGRADTQYF. As DNA, the CDR3 is TGTGCCAGCAGCGCCCGACCGACAGGGGGGAGGGCAGATACGCAGTATTTT.

The chain couples TRBV20-1 to TRBJ2-1; 9 positions match TRBD2. Germline CDR1 and CDR2: DFQATT and SNEGSKA (reference sequence). The CDR3 consists of 18 residues. The V gene end was trimmed by 5 bases and the J gene end by 3 bases; junction bases not matched to a gene: 17. The CDR3 sequence is CSALNRGRAGGYYNEQFF. The CDR3 DNA reads as TGCAGTGCTTTAAACAGGGGCCGCGCGGGAGGGTACTACAATGAGCAGTTCTTC.